The entry that follows covers one TCR beta chain sequence. Per the germline V gene, CDR1 is SGHRS and CDR2 is YFSETQ. V dropped 1 base and J dropped 4; count of bases not matched to a gene: 7. The CDR3 loop spans 17 amino acids. This entry belongs to a study of blood T cell repertoires in COVID-19. The assay was immunoSEQ multiplex PCR, and TCRdb's table has in-frame clones only and misses some. This sample carries roughly 85,000 clones, around 77% of them seen once, and the ten largest clones take about 10%. Source material: peripheral blood. This receptor was identified in a human donor in a cohort sampled during active COVID-19. V and J are TRBV5-1 and TRBJ1-3; 11 bases fit TRBD1. In DNA form, the CDR3 reads TGCGCCAGCAGCTTGTTTGGACAGGGGGCAGGGGGAAACACCATATATTTT. Translation: CASSLFGQGAGGNTIYF.